The 18 T cell receptor beta chains below come from one sample, sequenced in a study of T-cell reconstitution after alpha-beta-depleted transplantation in children. Unique molecular identifiers were incorporated during preparation of the TCRbeta library. A single record per CDR3 protein comes from TCRdb applying MiXCR to the PCR reads. The repertoire holds 200,000 to 250,000 distinct CDR3 sequences, with around 10% as singletons. The starting material was PBMCs from the stem cell graft donor, obtained from the stem cell graft. These receptors came from a human donor who donated a stem cell graft to a child with acute lymphoblastic leukemia.

The sample holds a few counts of this clonotype. Its ends do not fully match the called genes, so a read error is possible. V and J are TRBV2 and TRBJ2-7, with a possible D match to TRBD1 (6 bases). The CDR3 is made up of 13 amino acids. Germline CDR1 is SNHLY and CDR2 is FYNNEI. CDR3 protein: CASSEVDSYEQYF. The CDR3 DNA sequence: TGTGCCAGCAGCGAAGTGGACAGCTACGAGCAGTACTTC.

This clonotype was observed at least ten times. DNA of the CDR3: TGTGCCAGCAGCTTTCGGGCACGGGGGCGCCACGAGCAGTACTTC. It translates to CASSFRARGRHEQYF. The rearrangement links TRBV7-2 to TRBJ2-7; possibly TRBD1 or TRBD2 for D (6 bases each). Germline CDR1 reads SGHTA; CDR2 reads FQGNSA. This CDR3 has 15 amino acids. The ends were cut back, 3 bases at V and 5 bases at J, with 17 bases in the middle.

The CDR3 protein is CASRLTPVDTQYF. CDR3 in DNA: TGTGCAAGTCGCTTAACCCCAGTCGATACGCAGTATTTT. The V call is TRBV12-2, the J call TRBJ2-3; the table's TRBD1 call for D was not verified on the DNA. TRBV12-2 is labeled a pseudogene. There are 13 residues in the CDR3.

At least ten counts were recorded for this clonotype. The V call is TRBV5-1, the J call TRBJ1-2, with D possibly matching TRBD1 (5 bases). The CDR3 is 14 residues long. Germline V gene data show CDR1 as SGHRS and CDR2 as YFSETQ. The ends were cut back, 3 bases at V and 1 base at J, with 10 bases in the middle. CDR3 coding DNA: TGCGCCAGCAGCTACCTGCAGGGTAACTATGGCTACACCTTC. Translation gives CASSYLQGNYGYTF.

A few counts support this clonotype. The chain is built from TRBV7-6 and TRBJ2-3; TRBD2 matches 7 bases. The ends lost 3 bases at V and 5 bases at J; junction bases unmatched: 2. The CDR3 is made up of 13 amino acids. Germline assignment: CDR1 SGHVS and CDR2 FNYEAQ. CDR3 sequence: CASSFLAGDTQYF. The CDR3 DNA reads as TGTGCCAGCAGCTTCTTAGCGGGAGATACGCAGTATTTT.

In its sample, this clonotype was seen many times. This chain connects TRBV7-2 to TRBJ2-7; 9 bases are a match to TRBD1. The germline V gene encodes CDR1 SGHTA and CDR2 FQGNSA. J gave up 6 bases and V 5 bases, and 8 bases lay outside the gene matches. CDR3 length: 14 residues. This chain's CDR3 is CASSRDRVPGEQYF. CDR3 sequence (DNA): TGTGCCAGCAGCCGGGACAGGGTCCCAGGCGAGCAGTACTTC.

This clonotype appeared many times. The rearrangement joins TRBV13 to TRBJ2-5, with D perhaps matching TRBD2 (6 bases). The germline V gene has CDR1 PRHDT and CDR2 FYEKMQ (reference sequence). V was shortened by 6 bases and J by 1 base, with 12 bases between the two germline ends. The CDR3 length is 14 residues. CDR3 DNA sequence: TGTGCCAGCAGTTCTAGGGACTTCCAAGAGACCCAGTACTTC. This gives the protein CASSSRDFQETQYF. The complete variable domain, with remaining parts taken from reference TRBV13 and TRBJ2-5, reads AAGVIQSPRHLIKEKRETATLKCYPIPRHDTVYWYQQGPGQDPQFLISFYEKMQSDKGSIPDRFSAQQFSDYHSELNMSSLELGDSALYFCASSSRDFQETQYFGPGTRLLVL.

This clonotype was counted between two and nine times. The J gene is TRBJ2-3, the V gene TRBV5-1; 9 nucleotides align to TRBD2. CDR3 size: 15 residues. V gave up 5 bases and J gave up 5 bases; unmatched junction bases: 9. The V gene's germline CDR1 is SGHRS and CDR2 YFSETQ. CDR3 region: CASRFSGGPGDTQYF. The CDR3 region has the DNA TGCGCCAGCAGATTCAGCGGGGGGCCGGGAGATACGCAGTATTTT.

This clonotype was recorded many times. This chain links TRBV12-3 or TRBV12-4 with TRBJ1-6; 8 bases fit TRBD1. The CDR3 consists of 15 residues. V gave up 6 bases and J gave up 9 bases; unmatched junction bases: 10. Here the CDR3 reads CASSLRTGFGSPLHF. The CDR3 DNA sequence: TGTGCCAGCAGCCTCCGGACAGGGTTTGGTTCACCCCTCCACTTT.

Ten or more counts support this clonotype. The chain uses TRBV4-1 and TRBJ2-3; 12 bases agree with TRBD1. Germline trimming cut 4 bases from V and 4 bases from J; bases unmatched to any gene: 3. The germline gives CDR1 MGHRA, CDR2 YSYEKL. The CDR3 is 15 amino acids. Here the CDR3 DNA reads TGCGCCAGCAGCCTGGGACAGGGGGCCCCAGATACGCAGTATTTT. Residues: CASSLGQGAPDTQYF.

This clonotype was recorded a few times. This chain connects TRBV6-2 or TRBV6-3 to TRBJ1-5, with 10 bases that match TRBD1. Trimming cost V 6 bases and J 3 bases; bases outside gene matches: 2. CDR3 size: 14 residues. Germline V CDR1 and CDR2: MNHEY, SVGEGT. The CDR3 protein is CASRGTGDNQPQHF. Here the CDR3 DNA reads TGTGCCAGCAGGGGGACAGGGGACAATCAGCCCCAGCATTTT.

This clonotype was observed many times. The rearrangement links TRBV5-1 to TRBJ2-1; 7 bases fit TRBD2. Losses at the gene ends were 4 bases for V and 3 bases for J; bases not matched to a gene: 13. This CDR3 region has 17 residues. Germline V gene data show CDR1 as SGHRS and CDR2 as YFSETQ. CDR3 in DNA: TGCGCCAGCAGCCCGGCAGTGAGCGGGGCTTTCTACAATGAGCAGTTCTTC. Amino acid sequence: CASSPAVSGAFYNEQFF.

This clonotype appeared many times. The V and J genes are TRBV3-1 and TRBJ2-2, with D unresolved. V was cut by 2 bases and J by 1 base, with 5 bases left in between. Per the germline V gene, CDR1 is LGHDT and CDR2 is YNNKEL (reference sequence). CDR3 length: 14 residues. The CDR3 protein is CASSQSQNTGELFF. The CDR3 coding sequence is TGTGCCAGCAGCCAAAGTCAGAACACCGGGGAGCTGTTTTTT.

The chain has TRBV12-3 or TRBV12-4 and TRBJ2-7; 8 nucleotides match TRBD2. The V segment lost 2 bases and the J segment 7 bases; nucleotides outside the gene matches: 10. The CDR3 consists of 15 residues. CDR3 in DNA: TGTGCCAGCAGTTTATTTGGGACTAGTTTCTGGGAGCAGTACTTC. As protein: CASSLFGTSFWEQYF.

This clonotype was seen repeatedly, ten times or more. This chain joins TRBV2 and TRBJ2-7, with D perhaps matching TRBD2 (5 bases). Germline assignment: CDR1 SNHLY and CDR2 FYNNEI. The CDR3 is made up of 16 amino acids. V was clipped by 3 bases and J by 2 bases, with 17 bases between them. The CDR3 coding sequence is TGTGCCAGCAGTGAGGTTGCGGGCAGCCTAGCCTACGAGCAGTACTTC. This encodes CASSEVAGSLAYEQYF.

The chain recombines TRBV27 with TRBJ2-6; D call uncertain. The CDR3 consists of 16 residues. CDR1 and CDR2 (germline): MNHEY, SMNVEV (reference sequence). The germline V and J ends were trimmed by 1 base and 2 bases, with 9 bases remaining between them. The CDR3 sequence is CASSLFGLTGANVLTF. CDR3 DNA: TGTGCCAGCAGTTTATTTGGCCTTACTGGGGCCAACGTCCTGACTTTC.

This clonotype was seen many times. The J gene is TRBJ1-4, the V gene TRBV4-3, with a possible D match to TRBD1 (5 bases). Germline V gives CDR1 LGHNA, CDR2 YSLEER. The germline V and J ends were trimmed by 0 bases and 7 bases, with 9 bases remaining between them. CDR3 length: 14 residues. The CDR3: CASSQDIQAEKLFF. CDR3 nucleotides: TGCGCCAGCAGCCAAGACATACAGGCTGAAAAACTGTTTTTT.

This clonotype has just a few counts. The chain joins TRBV4-2 to TRBJ1-2; no reliable D call. There are 13 residues in the CDR3. Germline lookup yields CDR1 LGHNA and CDR2 YNFKEQ. V was cut by 7 bases and J by 3 bases, with 12 bases left in between. The CDR3 DNA sequence: TGTGCCAGCAAGAGGGAGCTGGACTATGGCTACACCTTC. Its translation: CASKRELDYGYTF.